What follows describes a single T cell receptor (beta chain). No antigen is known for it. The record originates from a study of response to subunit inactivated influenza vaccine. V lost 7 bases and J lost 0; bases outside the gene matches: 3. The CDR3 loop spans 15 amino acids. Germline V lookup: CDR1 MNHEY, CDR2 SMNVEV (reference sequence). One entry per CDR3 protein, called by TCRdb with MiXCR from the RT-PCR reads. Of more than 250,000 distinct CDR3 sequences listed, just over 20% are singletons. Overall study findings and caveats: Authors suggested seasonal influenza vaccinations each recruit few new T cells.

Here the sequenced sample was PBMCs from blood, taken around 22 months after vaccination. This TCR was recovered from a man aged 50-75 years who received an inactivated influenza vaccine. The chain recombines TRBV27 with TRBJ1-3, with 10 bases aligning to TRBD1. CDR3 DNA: TGTGCCAGCACCCGACAGGGGGCCTCTGGAAACACCATATATTTT. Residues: CASTRQGASGNTIYF.